This TCR beta chain derives from a study of cytomegalovirus exposure and HLA in healthy donors (dated by TCRdb to the late 2010s). Study-wide context: In an earlier analysis of some 550 of the donors, around 290 Gb of sequence data and 100 million or so unique TCR beta sequences from 150 million to 200 million T cells were reported. An early release that covered several hundred HLA-typed donors contained approximately 300 gigabases of sequencing data and 85 million to 100 million unique TCR sequences. Among the approximately 400 genotyped donors, around 81% belonged to the genetic ancestry cluster associated with self-reported Caucasian donors. The study aimed to test whether signatures of past pathogen exposure could be identified by cataloging public T cell receptors. The study profiled the T cell repertoires of hundreds of subjects by immunosequencing and related them to cytomegalovirus serostatus. In addition to the first cohort of hundreds of subjects, a separate validation cohort of 120 different subjects was used. To predict cytomegalovirus infection status, the study brought together high-throughput TCR immunosequencing, statistical association of individual TCRs with disease status, and machine learning. To study patterns of TCR occurrence, a later analysis re-analyzed previously published TCR beta repertoires from several hundred donors and added high-resolution HLA genotyping. Rather than drawing on any new phenotypic data, the later analysis identified candidate immune exposures from TCR beta sequences and the way those sequences occurred across donors. In an earlier analysis of a few hundred of the donors, high-throughput TCR beta sequencing was used to judge whether each TCR beta V gene segment behaved as functional or pseudogenic. Donor age, sex, ethnicity and CMV serostatus were compiled alongside the repertoire data. A later genetic analysis took genome-wide SNP genotypes for about 55% of the roughly 700 donors and used that subset as a discovery cohort. Every repertoire in the discovery cohort had been generated on one and the same sequencing platform. Both class I and class II loci were covered by HLA typing, at four-digit resolution. The number of donors typed differed by locus, with roughly 620-630 for A, B, C, DRB1 and DQB1, over 500 for DQA1, 600 to 610 for DPA1, and about 450 for DPB1. Because of strong linkage in the cohort, four to six DR-DQ haplotypes were treated as single units for association and clustering. Across some 400 genotyped donors of the cohort, an average of 235,054 unique TCR beta nucleotide sequences per donor were sequenced, and roughly 20% of those sequences were non-productive. Summary of the overall study and its limitations: Because counts were too low, about 15 rarely observed V segments, including chromosome 9 orphons, were left out of the earlier analysis of roughly 600 of the donors. The cohort was sequenced for TCR beta chains only, and without alpha or paired-chain data the features that could be detected were limited. According to a later genetic analysis, donors in an Asian-associated ancestry cluster had fewer N-insertions in productive TCRs than the roughly 670-donor mean. The authors suggested that the approach could potentially be extended to other disease states and immunological phenotypes. Most TCR sequences were observed very rarely across donors, whereas some public TCRs were present in many individuals. The only immune exposure information available for the cohort was CMV serostatus. A total of some 180 TCR beta chains were listed by the study as associated with cytomegalovirus. A cluster of highly shared sequence variants was judged likely to represent a technical artifact of the sequencing pipeline. Roughly uniform sequencing depth across donors was assumed in presence/absence analyses, although this assumption may not hold. An association between a missense DCLRE1C variant and V-gene and J-gene trimming of TCR beta chains was found in a later genetic analysis and replicated in an independent cohort. According to a later analysis, parvovirus B19, influenza, CMV and Epstein-Barr virus appeared linked to several top co-occurrence clusters. Correlated functional status among segregating V segments might reflect linkage disequilibrium, but an unknown experimental factor could not be ruled out. A later analysis found that HLA-associated TCR beta chains were more clonally expanded and had lower generation probabilities than equally common non-associated chains. A further reported finding was that TCR beta sequences accurately predicted the HLA-A and HLA-B alleles for most subjects in the first cohort. HLA typing was unavailable for some donors at each locus, so association tests used only the typed subset. Strong co-occurrence of HLA alleles, especially DR and DQ, made assigning TCR associations to individual alleles difficult. In a later analysis, most CMV-associated TCR beta chains were found to appear HLA-restricted, with HLA associations seemingly driven largely by CMV exposure. In a later analysis, the rate of TCR association differed among HLA loci, with DRB1 alleles having the most associated TCRs and HLA-C alleles having the fewest. An earlier analysis of approximately 590 of the donors showed that most TCR beta V segments appeared in productive rearrangements either about 87% or about 30% of the time, which broadly matched IMGT annotations. The classifier was reported to diagnose cytomegalovirus status with high specificity and sensitivity in both the original and validation cohorts. In vitro tests confirmed that a few of the cytomegalovirus-associated TCR beta chains recognize cytomegalovirus antigens. At a false discovery rate of 0.05, a later analysis linked under 20,000 TCR beta sequences to specific HLA alleles.

Library generation was performed with the immunoSEQ multiplex PCR assay. A mixture of 60 forward primers for TCR Vbeta segments and 13 reverse primers for TCR Jbeta segments was used in the multiplex PCR. The CDR3 region of rearranged TCR beta genes was amplified from genomic DNA with a multiplex PCR assay. On the Illumina HiSeq System, the amplified TCR beta libraries were sequenced as 87-base-pair reads. Per the original workflow: A later analysis counted 65 million to 90 million unique TCR beta chains across the 670 or so repertoires, and some 11 million of these chains were shared by at least two donors. A nearest-neighbor algorithm error-corrected the raw reads and collapsed the reads into unique sequences, merging closely related sequences to remove PCR and sequencing errors. V, D and J gene segments were assigned by aligning CDR3 sequences to IMGT reference sequences. For a sequence to be retained, a match of at least six nucleotides to both a V gene segment and a J gene segment was required. A rearrangement counted as productive if the CDR3 had no stop codons and remained in frame with V and J, and every other rearrangement counted as non-productive. Following IMGT convention, CDR3 was defined as the stretch from the second conserved V-encoded cysteine to the conserved J-encoded phenylalanine. In an earlier analysis of 550 to 650 of the donors, sequences lacking an unambiguous match to a single V gene segment were excluded. In an earlier analysis of roughly 500 of the donors, V segments were called functional above 56.7% productive rearrangements and were called segregating when the between-donor standard deviation exceeded 5%. A statistical classification framework was developed to diagnose cytomegalovirus status using the catalog of TCR beta chain sequences. A later analysis assigned V and J genes by comparing TCR nucleotide sequences with IMGT/GENE-DB human TR gene sequences. Using the TCRdist pipeline, a later analysis assigned CDR3 sequences along with most-parsimonious VDJ recombination scenarios. In a later analysis, every TCR beta chain was defined by the combination of its CDR3 amino acid sequence and its V-gene family, and reads without a unique V-gene family were dropped. To address suspected cross-contamination and a sequencing artifact, a later analysis removed a few hundred highly shared, low-generation-probability nucleotide sequences. In a later analysis, a clonal expansion index for each public chain was calculated from normalized within-repertoire ranks of inferred template counts. Generation probabilities in a later analysis came from a VDJ recombination model fitted to out-of-frame rearrangements, and those results were checked against IGoR. In a later analysis, TCR-TCR, TCR-HLA and TCR-CMV co-occurrence was scored with hypergeometric tests, and a repertoire-size bias correction was applied to TCR pairs. To estimate false discovery rates, a later analysis permuted the HLA or CMV assignments 20 times. A later analysis grouped co-occurring TCRs with DBSCAN, adding TCRdist sequence similarity when clustering within HLA-allele-positive subsets. Repertoires with fewer than 30,000 or more than 120,000 public chains were left out of co-occurrence clustering, as were five repertoires with anomalous nucleotide sharing. TCRdb carries this immuneACCESS record with in-frame sequences only. Its versions omit some clonotypes, under half of them owing to an unresolved V gene in the studies checked, with the rest unexplained. The D gene and trimming were derived from the DNA, and the V and J assignments and clone size from that table. Across this sample there are 200,000 to 250,000 clones, with less than 85% seen only once. The ten biggest clones cover 0.6% to 0.65% of the sample.

In total, approximately 700 healthy bone marrow donors made up the cohort. At the time of sampling, every cohort member was nominally healthy, though immune exposures that went unrecorded were likely present. The donor was CMV seronegative and was included in the group of about 400 seronegative cohort members. A peripheral blood sample was collected from each donor, and TCR beta sequencing was performed on peripheral blood mononuclear cells. The Qiagen DNeasy Blood Extraction Kit was used to extract genomic DNA from the blood cell samples. Only a few counts were recorded for this clone. No antigen is known for it. Nothing much larger sits one base from this clone, and base qualities are not available. Sequenced input: PBMCs. The TCR comes from a young man in good health and CMV-seronegative.

The nucleotide sequence is TGTGCCAGTCTGGTGGTAGGGGAGGGCAGGGATGAGCAGTTCTTC. It translates to CASLVVGEGRDEQFF. In this chain, TRBV2 is recombined with TRBJ2-1; 7 junctional bases match TRBD2. The CDR3 runs 15 amino acids, cysteine and phenylalanine included. Here the CDR3 DNA is all that survives: 45 bases in frame from base 1. Germline trimming: 9 bases from V, 8 bases from J; junction bases outside gene matches: 16. CDR1 and CDR2 are read off the germline V gene as SNHLY and FYNNEI.